The rows below give T cell receptor beta chains drawn from one sample of a study of OX40 agonist ivuxolimab in advanced cancers. Libraries were prepared by immunoSEQ multiplex PCR; TCRdb keeps only in-frame clonotypes and omits some of them. The sample includes about 58,000 clones, around nine tenths of them seen just once. The sample was CD4+ or CD8+ T cells sorted from blood, taken in a trial of the OX40 agonist ivuxolimab. These receptor sequences come from an adult with an advanced solid tumor such as melanoma, head and neck, liver or kidney cancer. CDR3s include the opening cysteine and the closing phenylalanine or tryptophan. The D gene is left open where the match is weak. Expanded clones are given a class, and other clones once, few, many or no size at all.

j_call: TRBJ1-1; clone_size: NA; d_call: NA; v_call: TRBV18; cdr3_aa: CASSPQGSSAEAFF; cdr3_nt: TGTGCCAGCTCACCACAGGGGAGCAGCGCTGAAGCTTTCTTT
j_call: TRBJ2-3; clone_size: NA; d_call: NA; v_call: TRBV28; cdr3_aa: CASSLLRDTQYF; cdr3_nt: TGTGCCAGCAGTTTACTACGGGATACGCAGTATTTT
j_call: TRBJ2-3; clone_size: NA; d_call: NA; v_call: TRBV5-5; cdr3_aa: CASSFRLGGTDTQYF; cdr3_nt: TGTGCCAGCAGCTTTCGGTTGGGGGGCACAGATACGCAGTATTTT
j_call: TRBJ2-2; clone_size: NA; d_call: NA; v_call: TRBV5-1; cdr3_aa: CASSKGLNTGELFF; cdr3_nt: TGCGCCAGCAGCAAGGGGCTTAACACCGGGGAGCTGTTTTTT
j_call: TRBJ1-1; clone_size: NA; d_call: NA; v_call: TRBV5-1; cdr3_aa: CASSPDSSRGTEAFF; cdr3_nt: TGCGCCAGCAGCCCCGACAGCTCCCGCGGCACTGAAGCTTTCTTT
j_call: TRBJ1-6; clone_size: NA; d_call: NA; v_call: TRBV30; cdr3_aa: CAWSVAGRRNSPLHF; cdr3_nt: TGTGCCTGGAGTGTAGCTGGACGGAGAAATTCACCCCTCCACTTT
j_call: TRBJ1-2; clone_size: NA; d_call: NA; v_call: TRBV5-6; cdr3_aa: CASSSATRGNYGYTF; cdr3_nt: TGTGCCAGCAGCTCCGCGACGAGAGGAAACTATGGCTACACCTTC
j_call: TRBJ2-2; clone_size: once; d_call: NA; v_call: TRBV6-4; cdr3_aa: CASSAYSFPGHDTGALFF; cdr3_nt: TGTGCCAGCAGTGCCTATTCATTCCCCGGGCATGACACCGGGGCGCTGTTTTTT
j_call: TRBJ2-7; clone_size: NA; d_call: NA; v_call: TRBV2; cdr3_aa: CASSERETSLGQYF; cdr3_nt: TGTGCCAGCAGTGAAAGGGAAACCTCACTCGGGCAGTACTTC
j_call: TRBJ1-1; clone_size: NA; d_call: NA; v_call: TRBV30; cdr3_aa: CAWSVSEGNTEAFF; cdr3_nt: TGTGCCTGGAGTGTCAGTGAGGGTAACACTGAAGCTTTCTTT
j_call: TRBJ2-5; clone_size: NA; d_call: TRBD1; v_call: TRBV7-9; cdr3_aa: CASSLGGTGQETQYF; cdr3_nt: TGTGCCAGCAGCTTAGGGGGGACAGGACAAGAGACCCAGTACTTC
j_call: TRBJ2-7; clone_size: few; d_call: NA; v_call: TRBV30; cdr3_aa: CAWSGGWESSYEQYF; cdr3_nt: TGTGCCTGGAGTGGGGGATGGGAGTCGTCCTACGAGCAGTACTTC
j_call: TRBJ2-5; clone_size: NA; d_call: NA; v_call: TRBV5-4; cdr3_aa: CASSLAYGGYQETQYF; cdr3_nt: TGTGCCAGCAGCCTGGCCTATGGGGGCTACCAAGAGACCCAGTACTTC
j_call: TRBJ2-2; clone_size: NA; d_call: NA; v_call: TRBV5-1; cdr3_aa: CASRLYYGGGELFF; cdr3_nt: TGCGCCAGTCGTCTCTACTACGGGGGTGGGGAGCTGTTTTTT
j_call: TRBJ2-3; clone_size: NA; d_call: TRBD2; v_call: TRBV7-2; cdr3_aa: CASSLAKLAGGPDTQYF; cdr3_nt: TGTGCCAGCAGCTTAGCGAAGCTTGCGGGGGGGCCAGATACGCAGTATTTT
j_call: TRBJ1-4; clone_size: NA; d_call: NA; v_call: TRBV6-4; cdr3_aa: CASSARLNEKLFF; cdr3_nt: TGTGCCAGCAGTGCTCGACTTAATGAAAAACTGTTTTTT
j_call: TRBJ2-7; clone_size: NA; d_call: NA; v_call: TRBV6-5; cdr3_aa: CASRGGASYEQYF; cdr3_nt: TGTGCCAGCAGAGGGGGAGCCTCCTACGAGCAGTACTTC
j_call: TRBJ1-6; clone_size: NA; d_call: NA; v_call: TRBV19; cdr3_aa: CASSRTGTAYNSPLHF; cdr3_nt: TGTGCCAGTAGTAGAACCGGGACTGCCTATAATTCACCCCTCCACTTT
j_call: TRBJ1-2; clone_size: once; d_call: NA; v_call: TRBV30; cdr3_aa: CAWSVGQYYGYTF; cdr3_nt: TGTGCCTGGAGTGTGGGCCAGTACTATGGCTACACCTTC
j_call: TRBJ1-4; clone_size: NA; d_call: TRBD1; v_call: TRBV28; cdr3_aa: CASKGQSYEKLFF; cdr3_nt: TGTGCCAGCAAGGGACAGTCTTATGAAAAACTGTTTTTT
j_call: TRBJ2-7; clone_size: NA; d_call: NA; v_call: TRBV29-1; cdr3_aa: CSVGGDEQYF; cdr3_nt: TGCAGCGTTGGGGGGGACGAGCAGTACTTC
j_call: TRBJ1-1; clone_size: NA; d_call: NA; v_call: TRBV6-1; cdr3_aa: CASSRDGNTEAFF; cdr3_nt: TGTGCCAGCAGTCGAGACGGAAACACTGAAGCTTTCTTT
j_call: TRBJ2-1; clone_size: NA; d_call: TRBD2; v_call: TRBV6-1; cdr3_aa: CASSEGSGGASEQFF; cdr3_nt: TGTGCCAGCAGTGAAGGCAGCGGGGGGGCCAGTGAGCAGTTCTTC
j_call: TRBJ2-1; clone_size: NA; d_call: NA; v_call: TRBV2; cdr3_aa: CASSVVVGNEQFF; cdr3_nt: TGTGCCAGCAGTGTGGTAGTGGGGAATGAGCAGTTCTTC
j_call: TRBJ1-1; clone_size: once; d_call: NA; v_call: TRBV29-1; cdr3_aa: CSVEMNTEAFF; cdr3_nt: TGCAGCGTTGAGATGAACACTGAAGCTTTCTTT
j_call: TRBJ1-5; clone_size: NA; d_call: NA; v_call: TRBV5-1; cdr3_aa: CASSLDGGQGGQPQHF; cdr3_nt: TGCGCCAGCAGCTTGGACGGCGGGCAGGGTGGTCAGCCCCAGCATTTT
j_call: TRBJ2-1; clone_size: once; d_call: NA; v_call: TRBV27; cdr3_aa: CASSLSAINEQFF; cdr3_nt: TGTGCCAGCAGTTTATCGGCGATCAATGAGCAGTTCTTC
j_call: TRBJ2-7; clone_size: NA; d_call: TRBD1; v_call: TRBV2; cdr3_aa: CASSGDRGYEQYF; cdr3_nt: TGTGCCAGCAGTGGGGACAGGGGGTACGAGCAGTACTTC
j_call: TRBJ2-5; clone_size: NA; d_call: TRBD1; v_call: TRBV7-8; cdr3_aa: CASSRDRGRETQYF; cdr3_nt: TGTGCCAGCAGCCGCGACAGGGGAAGAGAGACCCAGTACTTC
j_call: TRBJ1-1; clone_size: NA; d_call: NA; v_call: TRBV7-2; cdr3_aa: CASGNTEAFF; cdr3_nt: TGTGCCAGCGGGAACACTGAAGCTTTCTTT
j_call: TRBJ1-2; clone_size: NA; d_call: NA; v_call: TRBV18; cdr3_aa: CASSPDQQGNGYTF; cdr3_nt: TGTGCCAGCTCACCAGATCAGCAGGGGAATGGCTACACCTTC
j_call: TRBJ1-5; clone_size: NA; d_call: TRBD1; v_call: TRBV6-5; cdr3_aa: CATQRRGQGNQPQHF; cdr3_nt: TGTGCCACCCAGCGCAGGGGGCAGGGCAATCAGCCCCAGCATTTT
j_call: TRBJ1-4; clone_size: NA; d_call: NA; v_call: TRBV6-5; cdr3_aa: CASSYEGGNEKLFF; cdr3_nt: TGTGCCAGCAGTTACGAGGGGGGGAATGAAAAACTGTTTTTT
j_call: TRBJ2-5; clone_size: NA; d_call: TRBD2; v_call: TRBV6-1; cdr3_aa: CASRPGLVMETQYF; cdr3_nt: TGTGCCAGCAGACCGGGACTAGTAATGGAGACCCAGTACTTC
j_call: TRBJ2-5; clone_size: NA; d_call: NA; v_call: TRBV18; cdr3_aa: CASSATGPEETQYF; cdr3_nt: TGTGCCAGCTCAGCAACAGGCCCAGAAGAGACCCAGTACTTC
j_call: TRBJ1-3; clone_size: NA; d_call: NA; v_call: TRBV6-4; cdr3_aa: CASSEGRDSGNTIYF; cdr3_nt: TGTGCCAGCAGTGAAGGAAGGGACTCTGGAAACACCATATATTTT
j_call: TRBJ2-5; clone_size: NA; d_call: TRBD1; v_call: TRBV7-9; cdr3_aa: CASSLAGDRVGETQYF; cdr3_nt: TGTGCCAGCAGCTTAGCGGGGGACAGGGTAGGAGAGACCCAGTACTTC
j_call: TRBJ1-6; clone_size: NA; d_call: NA; v_call: TRBV6-6; cdr3_aa: CASGGGSPLHF; cdr3_nt: TGTGCCAGCGGGGGGGGCTCACCCCTCCACTTT
j_call: TRBJ1-3; clone_size: NA; d_call: TRBD1; v_call: TRBV9; cdr3_aa: CASSPQGAGGNTIYF; cdr3_nt: TGTGCCAGCAGCCCGCAGGGGGCGGGAGGAAACACCATATATTTT
j_call: TRBJ2-1; clone_size: NA; d_call: NA; v_call: TRBV6-1; cdr3_aa: CASSEARNYNEQFF; cdr3_nt: TGTGCCAGCAGTGAAGCGAGAAACTACAATGAGCAGTTCTTC
j_call: TRBJ1-2; clone_size: NA; d_call: NA; v_call: TRBV2; cdr3_aa: CASSELGGNGYTF; cdr3_nt: TGTGCCAGCAGTGAACTCGGGGGAAATGGCTACACCTTC
j_call: TRBJ1-2; clone_size: NA; d_call: TRBD1; v_call: TRBV4-3; cdr3_aa: CASSQGQGQPNYGYTF; cdr3_nt: TGCGCCAGCAGCCAAGGACAGGGACAGCCTAACTATGGCTACACCTTC
j_call: TRBJ1-2; clone_size: NA; d_call: NA; v_call: TRBV5-1; cdr3_aa: CASSLFPGDGYGYTF; cdr3_nt: TGCGCCAGCAGCTTGTTTCCAGGGGACGGCTATGGCTACACCTTC
j_call: TRBJ2-7; clone_size: once; d_call: NA; v_call: TRBV29-1; cdr3_aa: CSIQGPGYEQYF; cdr3_nt: TGCAGCATACAGGGCCCGGGCTACGAGCAGTACTTC
j_call: TRBJ2-1; clone_size: NA; d_call: NA; v_call: TRBV9; cdr3_aa: CASSVAVTNEQFF; cdr3_nt: TGTGCCAGCAGCGTAGCTGTGACTAATGAGCAGTTCTTC
j_call: TRBJ1-3; clone_size: NA; d_call: NA; v_call: TRBV6-6; cdr3_aa: CASRPAQPSGNTIYF; cdr3_nt: TGTGCCAGCAGGCCTGCACAGCCCTCTGGAAACACCATATATTTT
j_call: TRBJ1-5; clone_size: NA; d_call: NA; v_call: TRBV4-2; cdr3_aa: CASSLVGPGGSQPQHF; cdr3_nt: TGTGCCAGCAGCTTGGTGGGCCCGGGGGGGTCCCAGCCCCAGCATTTT
j_call: TRBJ2-3; clone_size: once; d_call: NA; v_call: TRBV7-8; cdr3_aa: CASSLVGGRSPGDTQYF; cdr3_nt: TGTGCCAGCAGCTTAGTCGGGGGCAGATCCCCCGGAGATACGCAGTATTTT
j_call: TRBJ1-5; clone_size: NA; d_call: NA; v_call: TRBV7-3; cdr3_aa: CASSLNVDQPQHF; cdr3_nt: TGTGCCAGCAGCTTAAACGTAGATCAGCCCCAGCATTTT
j_call: TRBJ1-3; clone_size: NA; d_call: NA; v_call: TRBV6-1; cdr3_aa: CASSQTGYRGDTIYF; cdr3_nt: TGTGCCAGCAGTCAAACAGGGTATCGAGGAGACACCATATATTTT
j_call: TRBJ2-7; clone_size: NA; d_call: TRBD2; v_call: TRBV10-3; cdr3_aa: CAISESTSVTYEQYF; cdr3_nt: TGTGCCATCAGTGAGTCCACTAGCGTAACCTACGAGCAGTACTTC
j_call: TRBJ2-7; clone_size: NA; d_call: NA; v_call: TRBV4-1; cdr3_aa: CASSLPEGYEQYF; cdr3_nt: TGCGCCAGCAGCCTCCCGGAGGGATACGAGCAGTACTTC
j_call: TRBJ1-4; clone_size: NA; d_call: NA; v_call: TRBV7-2; cdr3_aa: CASSLVRGSQTNEKLFF; cdr3_nt: TGTGCCAGCAGCTTAGTACGGGGGTCGCAGACTAATGAAAAACTGTTTTTT
j_call: TRBJ1-4; clone_size: NA; d_call: TRBD1; v_call: TRBV5-1; cdr3_aa: CASTIAGTANEKLFF; cdr3_nt: TGCGCCAGCACAATAGCCGGGACAGCTAATGAAAAACTGTTTTTT
j_call: TRBJ1-1; clone_size: NA; d_call: NA; v_call: TRBV4-2; cdr3_aa: CASSQDVLGTEAFF; cdr3_nt: TGTGCCAGCAGCCAGGACGTACTGGGCACTGAAGCTTTCTTT
j_call: TRBJ2-5; clone_size: NA; d_call: TRBD2; v_call: TRBV5-1; cdr3_aa: CASSPGGAGQETQYF; cdr3_nt: TGCGCCAGCAGCCCCGGGGGGGCGGGGCAAGAGACCCAGTACTTC
j_call: TRBJ2-3; clone_size: few; d_call: NA; v_call: TRBV14; cdr3_aa: CASSPQGTYVDTQYF; cdr3_nt: TGTGCCAGCAGCCCCCAGGGGACTTACGTCGATACGCAGTATTTT
j_call: TRBJ2-2; clone_size: NA; d_call: NA; v_call: TRBV5-5; cdr3_aa: CASSLIPNTGELFF; cdr3_nt: TGTGCCAGCAGCTTGATCCCGAACACCGGGGAGCTGTTTTTT
j_call: TRBJ2-6; clone_size: once; d_call: NA; v_call: TRBV28; cdr3_aa: CASSPPGLLSGANVLTF; cdr3_nt: TGTGCCAGCAGCCCCCCGGGACTTCTATCTGGGGCCAACGTCCTGACTTTC